This T cell receptor (beta chain) was captured in a study of CD8 T cells in ankylosing spondylitis. In its sample, this clonotype was seen a few times. Its cognate antigen is unknown. Findings of the study overall: Disease-associated clones were reportedly significantly overrepresented in matched ankylosing spondylitis synovial fluid. Researchers report that disease-linked clones proved CD8+ and relatively rare in peripheral blood. Blood from ankylosing spondylitis patients appeared to carry a characteristic roughly eight-variant TCR beta motif. A subset of motif variants has previously been described in the synovial fluid and blood of reactive arthritis.

The authors made TCR beta libraries by quantitative 5'-RACE with molecular barcodes. TCRdb used MiXCR to reprocess the 5' RACE reads, holding one entry per CDR3 protein. The data contain 750,000 to 850,000 distinct CDR3 sequences, 12% of them singletons. V gave up 1 base and J gave up 0 bases, with 12 bases separating them. CDR1 is LGHNT, CDR2 FRNRAP, per germline. The CDR3 spans 16 residues. The V gene is TRBV12-5, the J gene TRBJ1-2; possibly TRBD1 for D (5 bases). Sequencing was performed on blood, either unsorted or a sorted T cell fraction (not recorded which). This sequence was found in a male donor with ankylosing spondylitis. This CDR3 reads CASGLARGDANYGYTF. CDR3 in DNA: TGTGCTAGTGGTTTGGCCCGAGGGGATGCTAACTATGGCTACACCTTC.